Below, 10 T cell receptor beta chains from the same sample are listed, as sequenced in a study of T-cell memory formation after mild COVID-19. TCRdb redid the calling of the 5' RACE reads with MiXCR, one entry per CDR3 protein. This sample has some 150,000 distinct CDR3 sequences, with under 30% found just once. The source material was PBMCs or a T cell subset sorted from them (not recorded which). The receptors derive from an adult woman who had mild COVID-19 (a few samples of this study predate the infection). Cell type and time point are not known.

A few counts support this clonotype. The chain joins TRBV9 to TRBJ2-3; 14 bases map to TRBD2. J was trimmed by 0 bases and V by 3 bases; bases with no gene match: 3. The germline CDR1 and CDR2 sequences are SGDLS and YYNGEE. The CDR3 spans 17 residues. CDR3 sequence: CASSAGTSGSSTDTQYF. The CDR3 nucleotides are TGTGCCAGCAGCGCCGGGACTAGCGGGAGTAGCACAGATACGCAGTATTTT.

The chain joins TRBV20-1 to TRBJ1-1; D remains ambiguous. Trimming removed 1 base at V and 0 bases at J, with 6 bases between. The CDR3 has 13 amino acids. Germline assignment: CDR1 DFQATT and CDR2 SNEGSKA (reference sequence). CDR3 protein: CSARVKLNTEAFF. The CDR3 DNA sequence: TGCAGTGCTAGAGTAAAATTGAACACTGAAGCTTTCTTT.

The chain is built from TRBV20-1 and TRBJ1-2; a possible D gene is TRBD1 (6 bases). This CDR3 spans 14 amino acids. CDR1 is DFQATT and CDR2 is SNEGSKA in the germline V gene (reference sequence). V dropped 1 base and J dropped 3 bases, with 12 bases sitting between them. As DNA, the CDR3 is TGCAGTGCTAGAGGGACAGAAACCGACTATGGCTACACCTTC. This codes for CSARGTETDYGYTF.

This chain connects TRBV9 to TRBJ2-7, with D tentatively TRBD2 (5 bases). V was trimmed by 1 base and J by 2 bases, leaving 10 bases between them. The CDR3 has 14 residues. Germline values: CDR1 SGDLS, CDR2 YYNGEE. The CDR3 coding sequence is TGTGCCAGCAGCGTATCTAGCTTGGCCTACGAGCAGTACTTC. Its protein product is CASSVSSLAYEQYF.

The table lists this clonotype with a count of one. V is TRBV20-1 and J is TRBJ1-2; D call uncertain. V lost 3 bases to trimming and J lost 0 bases, with 8 bases between them. Germline V gene sequence: CDR1 DFQATT, CDR2 SNEGSKA (reference sequence). This CDR3 is built from 13 residues. CDR3 sequence reads: CSASLQTNYGYTF. The CDR3 DNA reads as TGCAGTGCTAGCTTACAAACTAACTATGGCTACACCTTC.

This clonotype was detected a few times. This chain connects TRBV12-3 or TRBV12-4 to TRBJ2-4; 9 bases are shared with TRBD1. The CDR3 is 15 amino acids. V was clipped by 6 bases and J by 8 bases; unmatched bases: 11. The CDR3 coding sequence is TGTGCCAGCAGCGACCCGGGACAGGGCTTAGACATTCAGTACTTC. Protein product: CASSDPGQGLDIQYF.

V gene TRBV7-9 combines with J gene TRBJ2-3; D gene ambiguous. CDR1 is SEHNR, CDR2 FQNEAQ, per germline (reference sequence). The CDR3 loop spans 12 amino acids. V was shortened by 6 bases and J by 2 bases, with 6 bases between the two germline ends. The CDR3 bases are TGTGCCAGCAGGTATATCACAGATACGCAGTATTTT. Translated, it gives CASRYITDTQYF.

This clonotype has just a few counts. The rearrangement links TRBV7-2 to TRBJ1-2, with TRBD1 matching 9 bases. Germline CDR1 SGHTA, CDR2 FQGNSA. V lost 4 bases to trimming and J lost 6 bases; unmatched junction nucleotides: 12. This CDR3 spans 16 amino acids. CDR3 sequence: CASSSSPGQGGHGYTF. CDR3 in DNA: TGTGCCAGCAGCTCATCTCCGGGACAGGGTGGACATGGCTACACCTTC.

This chain joins TRBV30 and TRBJ1-1; D gene uncertain. The CDR3 extends over 12 amino acids. Germline V lookup: CDR1 GTSNPN, CDR2 SVGIG (reference sequence). V gave up 2 bases and J gave up 0 bases, with 4 bases separating them. CDR3 residues: CAWSLMNTEAFF. The CDR3, as DNA: TGTGCCTGGAGTCTTATGAACACTGAAGCTTTCTTT. Full variable domain (outside the CDR3, taken from reference TRBV30 and TRBJ1-1): SQTIHQWPATLVQPVGSPLSLECTVEGTSNPNLYWYRQAAGRGLQLLFYSVGIGQISSEVPQNLSASRPQDRQFILSSKKLLLSDSGFYLCAWSLMNTEAFFGQGTRLTVV.

The chain links TRBV19 to TRBJ2-5; 10 bases are shared with TRBD2. From germline, CDR1 is LNHDA and CDR2 SQIVND (reference sequence). The CDR3 is made up of 15 amino acids. V was clipped by 5 bases and J by 3 bases; unmatched bases: 6. CDR3 DNA: TGTGCCAGTAGTTCCCGGACTAGCGGTAAAGAGACCCAGTACTTC. Translation gives CASSSRTSGKETQYF.